A single sample gave rise to the 21 T cell receptor beta chains below, sequenced in a study of blood T cell repertoires in COVID-19. This table comes from immunoSEQ multiplex PCR, and its TCRdb copy is limited to in-frame clones, with some not included. Altogether about 120,000 clones are present, about 90% being singletons, with the ten largest covering 0.88%. The sequenced sample was peripheral blood. The receptors stem from a woman aged 50 to 60 with active or convalescent COVID-19.

V and J are TRBV7-9 and TRBJ1-3; D is unresolved. The CDR3 runs to 14 residues. Germline CDR1 reads SEHNR; CDR2 reads FQNEAQ (reference sequence). Between the trimmed V and J ends, which lost 5 bases and 0 bases, there was a span of 8 bases. The CDR3: CASSLTASGNTIYF. The CDR3 DNA sequence: TGTGCCAGCAGCCTCACAGCCTCTGGAAACACCATATATTTT.

The rearrangement uses TRBV3-1 (or the pseudogene TRBV3-2) and TRBJ2-3; D gene uncertain. The length of the CDR3 is 12 residues. Germline V gene lookup returns CDR1 LGHDT and CDR2 YNNKEL (reference sequence). V lost 1 base and J lost 3, with 2 bases in between. The CDR3 sequence: CASSQVTDTQYF. CDR3 sequence (DNA): TGTGCCAGCAGCCAAGTAACAGATACGCAGTATTTT.

The chain has TRBV5-4 and TRBJ1-6; no firm D call. Germline V gives CDR1 SGHNT, CDR2 YYREEE (reference sequence). The CDR3 is made up of 14 amino acids. The germline V and J ends were trimmed by 0 bases and 6 bases, with 7 bases remaining between them. The chain's CDR3 is CASSLERGNSPLHF. As DNA, the CDR3 is TGTGCCAGCAGCTTGGAACGGGGTAATTCACCCCTCCACTTT.

The chain carries TRBV7-2 and TRBJ2-7; TRBD1 is a possible D gene (5 bases). The V end was cut by 1 base, the J end by 2 bases, with 9 bases between. The germline V gene encodes CDR1 SGHTA and CDR2 FQGNSA. This CDR3 is built from 14 residues. CDR3 sequence reads: CASSLVGATYEQYF. In DNA, the CDR3 is TGTGCCAGCAGCTTAGTTGGGGCAACCTACGAGCAGTACTTC.

This clone was detected only once. The chain is built from TRBV7-2 and TRBJ2-6; D might be TRBD1 (5 bases). Trimming took off 3 bases at V and 0 bases at J, with 9 bases between the two ends. Germline values: CDR1 SGHTA, CDR2 FQGNSA. CDR3 length: 16 amino acids. The CDR3 loop is CASSLTVFSGANVLTF. The CDR3 bases are TGTGCCAGCAGCTTGACAGTTTTCTCTGGGGCCAACGTCCTGACTTTC.

V usage is TRBV6-2 or TRBV6-3 and J usage is TRBJ2-4, with D perhaps matching TRBD2 (6 bases). Germline V gives CDR1 MNHEY, CDR2 SVGEGT. The CDR3 sequence is 17 residues long. V dropped 2 bases and J dropped 3 bases, with 17 bases sitting between them. The CDR3: CASSYPSGGGLKNIQYF. The CDR3 DNA is TGTGCCAGCAGTTACCCATCGGGTGGAGGGCTCAAAAACATTCAGTACTTC.

The chain links TRBV7-9 to TRBJ2-3, with TRBD1 matching over 7 bases. V shed 8 bases, J shed 5 bases, and the junction held 10 bases outside the gene matches. CDR1 is SEHNR, CDR2 FQNEAQ, per germline (reference sequence). CDR3 size: 14 residues. The CDR3 sequence: CASAGGRGRDTQYF. DNA for the CDR3: TGTGCCAGCGCCGGTGGCAGGGGGAGAGATACGCAGTATTTT.

The CDR3 loop is CAAAPDDTGELFF. The CDR3 DNA is TGTGCCGCGGCCCCAGATGACACCGGGGAGCTGTTTTTT. This chain joins TRBV28 and TRBJ2-2, with D hard to call. Per the germline V gene, CDR1 is MDHEN and CDR2 is SYDVKM. This CDR3 has 13 amino acids. V gave up 11 bases and J gave up 3 bases, with 13 bases separating them.

This chain's CDR3 is CASSKGAGLRETQYF. CDR3 DNA sequence: TGCGCCAGCAGCAAAGGGGCAGGGTTGAGGGAGACCCAGTACTTC. The rearrangement uses TRBV4-3 and TRBJ2-5, with D possibly TRBD1 on 5 matching bases. The germline V gene has CDR1 LGHNA and CDR2 YSLEER. The CDR3 is 15 residues long. The V and J ends lost 5 bases and 5 bases respectively, with 18 bases between them.

The J gene is TRBJ1-3, the V gene TRBV7-2, with TRBD1 matching 9 bases. Unmatched junction bases numbered 14, after V lost 4 bases and J lost 10 bases. The germline gives CDR1 SGHTA, CDR2 FQGNSA. This CDR3 has 16 amino acids. The CDR3 sequence is CASSSNPGTGFGTIYF. The CDR3 region has the DNA TGTGCCAGCAGCTCCAACCCCGGGACAGGGTTCGGGACCATATATTTT. The variable domain in full, completed from reference TRBV7-2 and TRBJ1-3, reads GAGVSQSPSNKVTEKGKDVELRCDPISGHTALYWYRQSLGQGLEFLIYFQGNSAPDKSGLPSDRFSAERTGGSVSTLTIQRTQQEDSAVYLCASSSNPGTGFGTIYFGEGSWLTVV.

Comment on this clone: The identical CDR3 is also encoded by other nucleotide sequences in the sample. The chain is built from TRBV6-2 or TRBV6-3 and TRBJ1-2, with 7 positions matching TRBD1. Germline CDR1 is MNHEY and CDR2 is SVGEGT. Trimming took 1 base from V and 8 from J; bases not matched to a gene: 4. The CDR3 covers 13 residues. The CDR3 sequence is CASSYLTGAGYTF. DNA for the CDR3: TGTGCCAGCAGTTACTTAACAGGGGCGGGCTACACCTTC.

The chain has TRBV29-1 and TRBJ2-4; D is perhaps TRBD2 (7 bases). Germline V gene data show CDR1 as SQVTM and CDR2 as ANQGSEA. The CDR3 loop spans 14 amino acids. V dropped 5 bases and J dropped 8 bases, with 19 bases sitting between them. The CDR3 nucleotides read TGCAGCGTTCAAAGCCTTAGGGGGGGAGACATTCAGTACTTC. Amino acid sequence: CSVQSLRGGDIQYF.

V gene TRBV19 combines with J gene TRBJ2-1, with a possible D match to TRBD2 (6 bases). This CDR3 has 16 amino acids. Germline CDR1 reads LNHDA; CDR2 reads SQIVND (reference sequence). The V gene lost 10 bases and the J gene lost 4 bases, with 23 bases spanning the gap. The CDR3 DNA follows: TGTGCCACCCAAACGGGACTCCCCCCCATATACAATGAGCAGTTCTTC. It translates to CATQTGLPPIYNEQFF.

The chain uses TRBV28 and TRBJ2-3, with D possibly being TRBD2 (7 bases). Looked up from germline, CDR1 is MDHEN and CDR2 is SYDVKM. V was clipped by 8 bases and J by 1 base, with 16 bases between them. The CDR3 spans 15 residues. The CDR3 DNA follows: TGTGCCAGCTCAGTCCAGGGGAGGGGCACAGATACGCAGTATTTT. Translation gives CASSVQGRGTDTQYF.

J is TRBJ2-7 and V is TRBV4-2; 9 bases match TRBD2. Germline CDR1 LGHNA, CDR2 YNFKEQ. V was clipped by 5 bases and J by 3 bases; unmatched bases: 8. The CDR3 loop spans 15 amino acids. CDR3 sequence (DNA): TGTGCCAGCAGCGGGGGGGCTAGCGGGAACTACGAGCAGTACTTC. The encoded protein is CASSGGASGNYEQYF.

The rearrangement joins TRBV5-5 to TRBJ2-7; D perhaps matches TRBD1 (6 bases). This CDR3 has 15 amino acids. V was cut by 5 bases and J by 2 bases, with 17 bases left in between. Germline CDR1 reads SGHKS; CDR2 reads YYEKEE (reference sequence). The chain's CDR3 is CASSSPYPGAYEQYF. In DNA, the CDR3 is TGTGCCAGCAGTTCCCCTTATCCAGGGGCCTACGAGCAGTACTTC.

CDR3 sequence: CASSLTSGRAEETQYF. The CDR3 nucleotides are TGTGCCAGCAGCCTCACTAGCGGGAGGGCCGAGGAGACCCAGTACTTC. The gene calls are TRBV9 and TRBJ2-5; 13 bases align to TRBD2. The CDR3 is 16 amino acids. The germline CDR1 and CDR2 sequences are SGDLS and YYNGEE. J was trimmed by 5 bases and V by 4 bases; bases with no gene match: 8.

The CDR3 coding sequence is TGTGCCAGCAGCTTAGTGAGACTAGCGGGAGGGCCTCCCCTCGATGAGCAGTTCTTC. Protein sequence: CASSLVRLAGGPPLDEQFF. This chain connects TRBV7-2 to TRBJ2-1; 14 bases map to TRBD2. The V gene end was trimmed by 1 base and the J gene end by 8 bases; junction bases not matched to a gene: 13. This CDR3 contains 19 residues. Germline V gene sequence: CDR1 SGHTA, CDR2 FQGNSA.

The chain couples TRBV28 to TRBJ1-2, with TRBD1 matching 8 bases. CDR3 length: 16 residues. Germline trimming cut 2 bases from V and 5 bases from J; bases unmatched to any gene: 10. Germline lookup yields CDR1 MDHEN and CDR2 SYDVKM. The CDR3 region is CASSLGRTDRVYGYTF. The CDR3 bases are TGTGCCAGCAGTTTAGGAAGAACGGACAGGGTTTATGGCTACACCTTC.

The chain joins TRBV28 to TRBJ1-3, with unresolved D. The CDR3 has 16 residues. CDR1 MDHEN and CDR2 SYDVKM come from the germline V gene. V lost 6 bases to trimming and J lost 0 bases, with 15 bases between them. The chain's CDR3 is CASSYLRPISGNTIYF. The CDR3 nucleotides are TGTGCCAGCAGCTACTTGAGGCCCATCTCTGGAAACACCATATATTTT.

This clone was counted a few times. The V and J genes are TRBV7-8 and TRBJ1-1; no firm D call. Trimming removed 5 bases at V and 5 bases at J, with 12 bases between. CDR1 SGHVS and CDR2 FQNEAQ come from the germline V gene. This CDR3 spans 13 amino acids. CDR3: CASSVSAETEAFF. For the CDR3, the DNA is TGTGCCAGCAGCGTCAGCGCGGAGACTGAAGCTTTCTTT.